The rows below give T cell receptor beta chains drawn from one sample of a study of T cell responses to AZD1222 COVID-19 vaccine. Clones were sequenced by immunoSEQ multiplex PCR, and TCRdb holds only the in-frame ones, with some missing. The top ten hold 8.5% to 12% of the sample, which has around 84,000 clones, 80% to 90% seen once. Sample: peripheral blood, taken 28 days after the second AZD1222 dose. These receptors all come from an adult who received the AZD1222 COVID-19 vaccine. The CDR3 runs from the conserved cysteine through the conserved F or W. D genes are given only for firm matches. The size of a clone is reported for some rows only, either as once, few or many, or as a class for expanded clones.

cdr3_nt: TGTGCCAGCAGCCAGGGAAGCAATCAGCCCCAGCATTTT
cdr3_aa: CASSQGSNQPQHF
d_call: -
clone_size: -
j_call: TRBJ1-5
v_call: TRBV7-9

cdr3_nt: TGTGCCATCAGTGAGAGTCGGGACGTATCTCGAGCTTTCTTT
cdr3_aa: CAISESRDVSRAFF
d_call: -
clone_size: -
j_call: TRBJ1-1
v_call: TRBV10-3

cdr3_nt: TGTGCCAGCTCACCACTCGCGGGACAGGGTCTTTATGGCACTGAAGCTTTCTTT
cdr3_aa: CASSPLAGQGLYGTEAFF
d_call: TRBD1
clone_size: -
j_call: TRBJ1-1
v_call: TRBV18

cdr3_nt: TGCGCCAGCAGCTGGGGACAGACTAATGAAAAACTGTTTTTT
cdr3_aa: CASSWGQTNEKLFF
d_call: TRBD1
clone_size: -
j_call: TRBJ1-4
v_call: TRBV5-1

cdr3_nt: TGTGCCAGCAGGGGGGGGACAGGGCCCTACAATGAGCAGTTCTTC
cdr3_aa: CASRGGTGPYNEQFF
d_call: TRBD1
clone_size: few
j_call: TRBJ2-1
v_call: TRBV11-2

cdr3_nt: TGTGCCAGCAGCCAGTGGGGGACCAACACTGAAGCTTTCTTT
cdr3_aa: CASSQWGTNTEAFF
d_call: -
clone_size: -
j_call: TRBJ1-1
v_call: TRBV11-2

cdr3_nt: TGTGCCAGCTCACCGGGGACAGGTTTGAACACTGAAGCTTTCTTT
cdr3_aa: CASSPGTGLNTEAFF
d_call: TRBD1
clone_size: -
j_call: TRBJ1-1
v_call: TRBV18

cdr3_nt: TGTGCCACCAGCAGAGATTCAGGGGACAATGAAAAACTGTTTTTT
cdr3_aa: CATSRDSGDNEKLFF
d_call: -
clone_size: -
j_call: TRBJ1-4
v_call: TRBV15

cdr3_nt: TGTGCCAGCAGTGAGCAGGGAGATCAGCCCCAGCATTTT
cdr3_aa: CASSEQGDQPQHF
d_call: -
clone_size: -
j_call: TRBJ1-5
v_call: TRBV6-1

cdr3_nt: TGTGCCAGCAGCTCGGGCCCTTGGGGCTATGGCTACACCTTC
cdr3_aa: CASSSGPWGYGYTF
d_call: -
clone_size: -
j_call: TRBJ1-2
v_call: TRBV5-5

cdr3_nt: TGTGCCAGCAGTTTATTTTCACAGCTCAACTCTGGAAACACCATATATTTT
cdr3_aa: CASSLFSQLNSGNTIYF
d_call: -
clone_size: -
j_call: TRBJ1-3
v_call: TRBV28

cdr3_nt: TGTGCCAGCAGCTCGAAAATACCGGGACAGGGGTCGGGCTACACCTTC
cdr3_aa: CASSSKIPGQGSGYTF
d_call: TRBD1
clone_size: -
j_call: TRBJ1-2
v_call: TRBV7-8

cdr3_nt: TGTGCCAGCAGCCGAGACTTGGGGGATTTAAACACTGAAGCTTTCTTT
cdr3_aa: CASSRDLGDLNTEAFF
d_call: -
clone_size: -
j_call: TRBJ1-1
v_call: TRBV28

cdr3_nt: TGTGCCAGCAGCCAAGTGGATAATTCACCCCTCCACTTT
cdr3_aa: CASSQVDNSPLHF
d_call: -
clone_size: -
j_call: TRBJ1-6
v_call: TRBV3-1/TRBV3-2

cdr3_nt: TGTGCCAGCAGCCACCGACAGGGTAACTCTGGAAACACCATATATTTT
cdr3_aa: CASSHRQGNSGNTIYF
d_call: TRBD1
clone_size: -
j_call: TRBJ1-3
v_call: TRBV6-2/TRBV6-3

cdr3_nt: TGTGCCAGCAGCTTAGTTCCGGGGACGCAAGAGACCCAGTACTTC
cdr3_aa: CASSLVPGTQETQYF
d_call: -
clone_size: -
j_call: TRBJ2-5
v_call: TRBV7-3

cdr3_nt: TGTGCCACCAGTGATCCCACGGCAGGGGGCATAGTCGGGGAGCTGTTTTTT
cdr3_aa: CATSDPTAGGIVGELFF
d_call: TRBD1
clone_size: -
j_call: TRBJ2-2
v_call: TRBV24-1

cdr3_nt: TGTGCCAGCAGCCAAGAGGGTGTGGGCCTAGCGGACATTAGCACAGATACGCAGTATTTT
cdr3_aa: CASSQEGVGLADISTDTQYF
d_call: TRBD2
clone_size: -
j_call: TRBJ2-3
v_call: TRBV3-1/TRBV3-2

cdr3_nt: TGTGCCAGCAGCGCCCAGGGGAGACGGACCGGGGAGCTGTTTTTT
cdr3_aa: CASSAQGRRTGELFF
d_call: -
clone_size: -
j_call: TRBJ2-2
v_call: TRBV7-6

cdr3_nt: TGTGCCAGCAACCCGACGGTAGGGGGAAAAAACACCGGGGAGCTGTTTTTT
cdr3_aa: CASNPTVGGKNTGELFF
d_call: -
clone_size: -
j_call: TRBJ2-2
v_call: TRBV7-8

cdr3_nt: TGTGCCAGCAGTTTCCCAGGGAGGGACTATGGCTACACCTTC
cdr3_aa: CASSFPGRDYGYTF
d_call: -
clone_size: -
j_call: TRBJ1-2
v_call: TRBV28